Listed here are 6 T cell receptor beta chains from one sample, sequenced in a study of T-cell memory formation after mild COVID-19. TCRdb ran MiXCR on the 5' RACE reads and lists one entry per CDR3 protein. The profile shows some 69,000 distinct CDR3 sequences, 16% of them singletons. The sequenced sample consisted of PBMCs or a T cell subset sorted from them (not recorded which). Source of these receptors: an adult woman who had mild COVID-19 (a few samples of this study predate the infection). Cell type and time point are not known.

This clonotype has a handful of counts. CDR3 loop: CASSYSSASGPPGQETQYF. The CDR3 DNA reads as TGTGCCAGCAGTTACTCGAGTGCTAGCGGGCCCCCTGGCCAAGAGACCCAGTACTTC. The rearrangement links TRBV6-6 to TRBJ2-5; 8 bases agree with TRBD2. Germline CDR1 is MNHNY and CDR2 is SVGAGI (reference sequence). The CDR3 is made up of 19 amino acids. Trimming at V came to 0 bases and at J to 1 base, leaving 13 bases not matched to a gene.

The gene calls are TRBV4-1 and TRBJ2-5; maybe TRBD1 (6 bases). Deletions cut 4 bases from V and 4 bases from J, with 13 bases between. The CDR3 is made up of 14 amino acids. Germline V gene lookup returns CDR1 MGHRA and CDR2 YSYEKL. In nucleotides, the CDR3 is TGCGCCAGCAGCCCGCAGGGGTTAGGAGAGACCCAGTACTTC. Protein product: CASSPQGLGETQYF.

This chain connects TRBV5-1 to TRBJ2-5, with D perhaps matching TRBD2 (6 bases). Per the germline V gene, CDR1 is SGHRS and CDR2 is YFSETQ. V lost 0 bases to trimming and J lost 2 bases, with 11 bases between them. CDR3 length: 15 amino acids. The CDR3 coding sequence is TGCGCCAGCAGCTTGGATCCAGGGAGGCAAGAGACCCAGTACTTC. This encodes CASSLDPGRQETQYF.

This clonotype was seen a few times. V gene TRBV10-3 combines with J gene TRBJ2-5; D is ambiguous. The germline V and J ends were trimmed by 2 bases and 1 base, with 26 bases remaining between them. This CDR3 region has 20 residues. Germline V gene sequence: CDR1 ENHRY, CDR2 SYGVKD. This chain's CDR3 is CAISEGATAPVGSPQETQYF. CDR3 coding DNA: TGTGCCATCAGTGAGGGCGCGACTGCGCCGGTCGGGTCCCCCCAAGAGACCCAGTACTTC.

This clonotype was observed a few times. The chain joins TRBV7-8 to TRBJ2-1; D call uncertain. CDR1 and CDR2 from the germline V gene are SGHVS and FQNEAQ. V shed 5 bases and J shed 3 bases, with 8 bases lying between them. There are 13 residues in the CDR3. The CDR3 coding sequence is TGTGCCAGCAGCGCGTCCTTCTACAATGAGCAGTTCTTC. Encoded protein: CASSASFYNEQFF.

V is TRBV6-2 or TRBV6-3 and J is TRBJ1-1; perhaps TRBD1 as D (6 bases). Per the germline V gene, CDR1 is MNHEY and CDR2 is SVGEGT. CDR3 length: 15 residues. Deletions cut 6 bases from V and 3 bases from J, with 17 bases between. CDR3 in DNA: TGTGCCAGCAGCACTTACAGGGAGTACGACACTGAAGCTTTCTTT. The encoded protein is CASSTYREYDTEAFF.